One sample yielded the 10 T cell receptor beta chains listed below, sequenced in a study of radiation and T cells in renal cell carcinoma. Treatment defined: treatment-naive control, cytoreductive nephrectomy. TCRdb's copy holds only in-frame clones and misses some; the assay was immunoSEQ multiplex PCR. In the table there are around 12,000 clones, approximately 68% of which are singletons. Sequenced here: tumor tissue, sampled from a patient whose treatment was nephrectomy without radiotherapy. These receptors came from an elderly woman with renal cell carcinoma.

This chain links TRBV7-9 with TRBJ1-4, with D possibly TRBD1 on 6 matching bases. Looked up from germline, CDR1 is SEHNR and CDR2 is FQNEAQ (reference sequence). Deletions cut 1 base from V and 5 bases from J, with 8 bases between. The CDR3 totals 14 residues. The CDR3 protein is CASSLDRVNEKLFF. The CDR3 region has the DNA TGTGCCAGCAGCTTAGACAGGGTGAATGAAAAACTGTTTTTT.

The rearrangement uses TRBV18 and TRBJ1-5; the D is unclear. Trimming took 0 bases from V and 0 from J, leaving 6 bases between them. Germline-derived CDR1 and CDR2 are KGHSH and LQKENI. This CDR3 contains 15 residues. CDR3 nucleotides: TGTGCCAGCTCACCACCGGCCTATAGCAATCAGCCCCAGCATTTT. It specifies CASSPPAYSNQPQHF.

This sequence joins TRBV9 and TRBJ1-6, with 8 bases that match TRBD1. The J segment lost 6 bases and the V segment lost 4 bases, leaving 6 bases of the junction unmatched. Germline V gene lookup returns CDR1 SGDLS and CDR2 YYNGEE. The CDR3 spans 15 residues. As DNA, the CDR3 is TGTGCCAGCAGCAGACAGGGGCGTCGTAATTCACCCCTCCACTTT. This sequence encodes CASSRQGRRNSPLHF.

This clone was detected once. This chain connects TRBV2 to TRBJ1-5; D might be TRBD1 (5 bases). The CDR3 consists of 16 residues. Trimming shortened V by 6 bases and J by 3 bases, and 18 bases separated the two germline ends. Germline loops: CDR1 SNHLY, CDR2 FYNNEI. DNA of the CDR3: TGTGCCAGCAGCCCGGCAGGGTTCTCCTCCAATCAGCCCCAGCATTTT. As protein: CASSPAGFSSNQPQHF. The full variable domain, with the rest looked up from reference TRBV2 and TRBJ1-5, is EPEVTQTPSHQVTQMGQEVILRCVPISNHLYFYWYRQILGQKVEFLVSFYNNEISEKSEIFDDQFSVERPDGSNFTLKIRSTKLEDSAMYFCASSPAGFSSNQPQHFGDGTRLSIL.

The chain recombines TRBV4-3 with TRBJ2-1, with D possibly being TRBD1 (6 bases). The CDR3 loop spans 15 amino acids. With 3 bases removed from V and 1 base from J, the gap between germline ends came to 10 bases. In germline, CDR1 is LGHNA, CDR2 YSLEER. The CDR3 region has the DNA TGCGCCAGCAGCCATCCCGGACAGTCCTACAATGAGCAGTTCTTC. It codes for CASSHPGQSYNEQFF.

A few counts support this clone. The rearrangement uses TRBV28 and TRBJ2-2; possibly TRBD2 for D (5 bases). Trimming took 3 bases from V and 6 from J, leaving 17 bases between them. CDR3 length: 16 residues. Germline V gives CDR1 MDHEN, CDR2 SYDVKM. The CDR3 region is CASSLRRKAGSGELFF. CDR3 sequence (DNA): TGTGCCAGCAGTTTGAGGCGAAAGGCGGGCTCCGGGGAGCTGTTTTTT.

The chain links TRBV7-6 to TRBJ1-5; 7 bases are a match to TRBD1. There are 15 residues in the CDR3. J lost 8 bases, V lost 5 bases, and 12 bases had no gene match. The germline V gene has CDR1 SGHVS and CDR2 FNYEAQ. CDR3 sequence: CASSTRERGGEPQHF. The CDR3 region has the DNA TGTGCCAGCAGCACCCGAGAAAGAGGGGGCGAGCCCCAGCATTTT.

The chain is built from TRBV2 and TRBJ2-1; a possible D gene is TRBD1 (6 bases). The V end lost 7 bases, the J end lost 4 bases, and 11 bases lay between the germline ends. This CDR3 contains 13 residues. The germline CDR1 and CDR2 sequences are SNHLY and FYNNEI. The chain's CDR3 is CASTGQGYNEQFF. DNA for the CDR3: TGTGCCAGCACGGGTCAGGGGTACAATGAGCAGTTCTTC.

The chain employs TRBV27 and TRBJ1-4; D remains ambiguous. The length of the CDR3 is 14 residues. V lost 3 bases to trimming and J lost 8 bases, with 13 bases between them. Germline loops: CDR1 MNHEY, CDR2 SMNVEV (reference sequence). The CDR3, as DNA: TGTGCCAGCAGTTTTCGGGGTTCTTGGGAAAAACTGTTTTTT. It is translated as CASSFRGSWEKLFF.

The chain couples TRBV6-6 to TRBJ2-3; D remains ambiguous. Trimming removed 8 bases from V and 6 bases from J, with 15 bases in between. Germline V gives CDR1 MNHNY, CDR2 SVGAGI (reference sequence). CDR3 length: 13 residues. CDR3 bases: TGTGCCAGCGGTTTTAGACGGGCGGATACGCAGTATTTT. It yields the protein CASGFRRADTQYF.